This T cell receptor (beta chain) emerged from a study of cytotoxic CD8 clonotypes in ibrutinib-treated CLL. Points from the study as a whole: Public clonotypes were uncommon and contracted or stayed stable on treatment. Having risen at ibrutinib response, clonality had fallen back toward baseline by progression. Measured clonality at baseline was greater than in age-matched healthy donors and tracked with circulating CD8+ T-cell counts.

The repertoire was sequenced with immunoSEQ multiplex PCR; TCRdb's copy has only in-frame clones and lacks some. The sample shows 130,000 or so clones, approximately 80% of them seen only once. Trimming removed 1 base from V and 2 bases from J, with 6 bases in between. This CDR3 is built from 13 residues. CDR1 SGHTA and CDR2 FQGNSA come from the germline V gene. This clone was detected only a few times. The antigen is undetermined. The chain joins TRBV7-2 to TRBJ2-7; D uncertain. The sequencing here drew on PBMCs, taken after 12 months of ibrutinib treatment. The source is a human donor with chronic lymphocytic leukemia. CDR3 in amino acids: CASSLVHPYEQYF. The CDR3 nucleotides read TGTGCCAGCAGCTTAGTTCACCCCTACGAGCAGTACTTC.